The text below deals with one T cell receptor (beta chain). This record comes from a study of blood T cell repertoires in COVID-19. Study-wide context: The origin of the acute and convalescent COVID-19 samples was the United States, Italy and Spain. PBMCs, B-cell-depleted T cells, or T cells were the source of the cDNA or gDNA that made up the material.

The CDR3 totals 15 residues. Trimming cost V 6 bases and J 3 bases, with 17 bases left between them. Germline V gene lookup returns CDR1 MNHEY and CDR2 SVGAGI. Authors' processing steps: Amplification of reference gene primers was used by the study to estimate nucleated cell counts. Method: immunoSEQ multiplex PCR; TCRdb's copy keeps in-frame clones and lacks some. V, J and clone size are those of that table, while D and trimming were read from the DNA. The sample carries approximately 150,000 clones, 85% to 90% recorded once. Input material: peripheral blood. The TCR sequence derives from a man in his fifties with active or convalescent COVID-19. This chain uses TRBV6-5 with TRBJ2-5; possible D gene TRBD2, 7 bases. Here the CDR3 DNA reads TGTGCCAGCAGCTTTTCTAGGGGGGGTGAAGAGACCCAGTACTTC. It yields the protein CASSFSRGGEETQYF.